Listed here are 14 T cell receptor beta chains from one sample, sequenced in a study of shared clonotypes between healthy human individuals. Naive CD8 cells comprised CD45RO-negative, CCR7-positively selected cells, excluding terminally differentiated effector memory CD45RA+ cells. Clones were read by immunoSEQ multiplex PCR, and TCRdb kept only the in-frame ones, dropping some. The sample has 700,000 to 950,000 clones, 96% seen once. What was sequenced was naive CD8+ T cells sorted from blood. Receptors were obtained from a man aged 25 to 40 in good health.

The gene calls are TRBV30 and TRBJ2-5; 10 bases line up with TRBD1. CDR1 GTSNPN and CDR2 SVGIG come from the germline V gene (reference sequence). V was clipped by 2 bases and J by 5 bases; unmatched bases: 5. The CDR3 runs to 14 residues. The CDR3 DNA follows: TGTGCCTGGAGTCCCGGACAGGGGGATGAGACCCAGTACTTC. It is translated as CAWSPGQGDETQYF.

This sequence joins TRBV14 and TRBJ1-4; tentative D call: TRBD1 (6 bases). CDR3 size: 15 residues. Germline CDR1 SGHDN, CDR2 FVKESK. V was shortened by 0 bases and J by 3 bases, with 8 bases between the two germline ends. The CDR3 DNA follows: TGTGCCAGCAGCCAAGATTGGACAGCTAATGAAAAACTGTTTTTT. Protein: CASSQDWTANEKLFF. Using reference TRBV14 and TRBJ1-4 for the parts outside the CDR3, the full variable domain is EAGVTQFPSHSVIEKGQTVTLRCDPISGHDNLYWYRRVMGKEIKFLLHFVKESKQDESGMPNNRFLAERTGGTYSTLKVQPAELEDSGVYFCASSQDWTANEKLFFGSGTQLSVL.

This chain links TRBV27 with TRBJ2-1; possibly TRBD1 or TRBD2 for D (5 bases each). Germline V gene lookup returns CDR1 MNHEY and CDR2 SMNVEV (reference sequence). The CDR3 extends over 14 amino acids. Trimming removed 7 bases at V and 3 bases at J, with 13 bases between. CDR3 loop: CASKPGRDYNEQFF. The CDR3 coding sequence is TGTGCCAGCAAGCCGGGACGGGACTACAATGAGCAGTTCTTC.

This chain uses TRBV11-2 with TRBJ2-7; D perhaps matches TRBD1 (6 bases). The ends were cut back, 0 bases at V and 3 bases at J, with 12 bases in the middle. The germline V gene has CDR1 SGHAT and CDR2 FQNNGV. CDR3 length equals 15 residues. In DNA form, the CDR3 reads TGTGCCAGCAGCTTAGAGGTGGGGGCGAACTACGAGCAGTACTTC. Amino acids: CASSLEVGANYEQYF.

J is TRBJ1-1 and V is TRBV29-1; D is unclear. CDR3 length equals 12 residues. Germline CDR1 is SQVTM and CDR2 is ANQGSEA. CDR3 sequence: CLVEPLNTEAFF. DNA for the CDR3: TGCCTTGTTGAGCCCCTCAACACTGAAGCTTTCTTT.

The chain has TRBV5-1 and TRBJ1-1, with 8 bases aligning to TRBD1. From germline, CDR1 is SGHRS and CDR2 YFSETQ. V dropped 3 bases and J dropped 5; count of bases not matched to a gene: 6. The CDR3 has 14 amino acids. CDR3 coding DNA: TGCGCCAGCAGCTCCTACAGGGGGAGGACTGAAGCTTTCTTT. Translated, it gives CASSSYRGRTEAFF.

The chain couples TRBV6-6 to TRBJ2-5, with 8 bases that match TRBD1. V was clipped by 7 bases and J by 5 bases; unmatched bases: 9. CDR3 size: 14 residues. Germline CDR1 is MNHNY and CDR2 is SVGAGI (reference sequence). The CDR3 DNA sequence: TGTGCCAGCACCAAAGCGACAGGGGACGAGACCCAGTACTTC. This codes for CASTKATGDETQYF.

The chain employs TRBV19 and TRBJ2-2; possibly TRBD1 for D (6 bases). Looked up from germline, CDR1 is LNHDA and CDR2 is SQIVND (reference sequence). V lost 7 bases and J 2 bases, leaving 14 bases between the germline ends. This CDR3 has 15 residues. The chain's CDR3 is CASKDLGTNTGELFF. The CDR3 DNA reads TGTGCCAGTAAGGACTTGGGGACAAACACCGGGGAGCTGTTTTTT.

This clone has just a few counts. Other DNA sequences in this sample translate to the same CDR3. J is TRBJ2-7 and V is TRBV11-2; D is undetermined. From germline, CDR1 is SGHAT and CDR2 FQNNGV. The CDR3 sequence is 12 residues long. V was pared by 0 bases and J by 3 bases, with 3 bases between. The CDR3 nucleotides are TGTGCCAGCAGCTTAGACAGCTACGAGCAGTACTTC. This translates into CASSLDSYEQYF.

The chain links TRBV28 to TRBJ2-2; D is ambiguous. With 6 bases removed from V and 8 bases from J, the gap between germline ends came to 19 bases. The CDR3 loop spans 15 amino acids. Germline V gives CDR1 MDHEN, CDR2 SYDVKM. The CDR3 DNA sequence: TGTGCCAGCAGAATGAGCTTAGGCTATCGGGGGGAGCTGTTTTTT. It yields the protein CASRMSLGYRGELFF.

This clone was observed a single time. The chain joins TRBV25-1 to TRBJ2-7; D unclear. The germline gives CDR1 MGHDK, CDR2 SYGVNS. This CDR3 has 12 residues. V dropped 7 bases and J dropped 3 bases, with 10 bases sitting between them. Here the CDR3 reads CASNIGRYEQYF. The DNA of the CDR3 is TGTGCCAGCAATATAGGTCGCTACGAGCAGTACTTC.

The chain has TRBV7-9 and TRBJ2-7; D is ambiguous. CDR1 is SEHNR, CDR2 FQNEAQ, per germline (reference sequence). V shed 4 bases and J shed 6 bases, with 13 bases lying between them. The CDR3 extends over 13 amino acids. The CDR3 nucleotides are TGTGCCAGCAGCTATACGGAAAAGCCCGAGCAGTACTTC. This gives the protein CASSYTEKPEQYF.

The rearrangement uses TRBV19 and TRBJ1-1; tentatively, D is TRBD1 (5 bases). Trimming removed 9 bases at V and 3 bases at J, with 8 bases between. Germline-derived CDR1 and CDR2 are LNHDA and SQIVND (reference sequence). The CDR3 is 11 residues long. The CDR3 DNA reads TGTGCCAGCCGGGGGTACACTGAAGCTTTCTTT. Residues: CASRGYTEAFF.

This rearrangement joins TRBV28 to TRBJ2-7; TRBD2 might be the D (5 bases). The CDR3 runs to 12 residues. V was cut by 3 bases and J by 12 bases, with 15 bases left in between. CDR1 is MDHEN, CDR2 SYDVKM, per germline. The CDR3 sequence: CASSFTREKSYF. The CDR3 nucleotides are TGTGCCAGCAGTTTCACCCGGGAAAAGTCGTACTTC. Supplemented by reference TRBV28 and TRBJ2-7, the full variable domain reads DVKVTQSSRYLVKRTGEKVFLECVQDMDHENMFWYRQDPGLGLRLIYFSYDVKMKEKGDIPEGYSVSREKKERFSLILESASTNQTSMYLCASSFTREKSYFGPGTRLTVT.